The clone carrying this T cell receptor (beta chain) was detected only once. The antigen is undetermined. The data are from a study of shared clonotypes between healthy human individuals. Study observations and caveats: Around 4.9% of naive CD4 clonotypes were shared across a few donors.

CDR3 size: 12 residues. Germline V gene sequence: CDR1 WNHNN, CDR2 SYGVQD (reference sequence). The ends were cut back, 6 bases at V and 7 bases at J, with 13 bases in the middle. Method: immunoSEQ multiplex PCR; TCRdb's copy keeps in-frame clones and lacks some. The sample lists approximately 1.4 million clones, under 99% occurring once. The genes are TRBV10-1 and TRBJ2-7, with D perhaps TRBD2 (6 bases). The sequenced sample consisted of naive CD4+ T cells sorted from blood. The subset: CD45RA+ positively selected. This receptor was taken from a man aged 30 to 45 in good health. CDR3 in amino acids: CASSSGVGEQYF. CDR3 bases: TGCGCCAGCAGCTCGGGAGTTGGGGAGCAGTACTTC.